In its sample, the clone carrying this T cell receptor (beta chain) is medium-sized. Method: immunoSEQ multiplex PCR; TCRdb's copy keeps in-frame clones and lacks some. The profile shows about 47,000 clones, around 84% of them singletons. This entry comes from a study of OX40 agonist ivuxolimab in advanced cancers. Study background: It was ivuxolimab, an agonistic anti-OX40 (CD134) antibody, that patients were treated with.

The CDR3 is 14 amino acids. CDR1 is MDHEN and CDR2 is SYDVKM in the germline V gene. The V and J ends lost 5 bases and 2 bases respectively, with 12 bases between them. The specimen comprised CD4+ or CD8+ T cells sorted from blood, sampled in a trial of the OX40 agonist ivuxolimab. The V gene is TRBV28, the J gene TRBJ2-5; perhaps TRBD1 as D (5 bases). This TCR was recovered from an adult with an advanced solid tumor such as melanoma, head and neck, liver or kidney cancer. This CDR3 reads CASSPDSSQETQYF. The CDR3 DNA sequence: TGTGCCAGCAGTCCCGACAGCTCTCAAGAGACCCAGTACTTC.